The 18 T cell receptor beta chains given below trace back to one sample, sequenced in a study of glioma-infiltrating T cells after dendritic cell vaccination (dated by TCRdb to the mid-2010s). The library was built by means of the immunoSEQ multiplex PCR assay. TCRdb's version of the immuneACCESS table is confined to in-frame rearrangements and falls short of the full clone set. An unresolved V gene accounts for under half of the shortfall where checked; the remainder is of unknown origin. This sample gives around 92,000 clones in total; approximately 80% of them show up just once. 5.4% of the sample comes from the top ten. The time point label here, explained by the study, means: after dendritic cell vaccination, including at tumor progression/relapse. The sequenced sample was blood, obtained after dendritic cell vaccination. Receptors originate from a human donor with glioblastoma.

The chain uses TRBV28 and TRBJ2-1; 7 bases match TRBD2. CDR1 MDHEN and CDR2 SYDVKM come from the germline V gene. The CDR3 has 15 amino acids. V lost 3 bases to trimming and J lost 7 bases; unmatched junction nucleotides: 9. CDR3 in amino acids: CASSFRGRARNEQFF. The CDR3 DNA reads TGTGCCAGCAGTTTCCGGGGGAGGGCGAGGAATGAGCAGTTCTTC.

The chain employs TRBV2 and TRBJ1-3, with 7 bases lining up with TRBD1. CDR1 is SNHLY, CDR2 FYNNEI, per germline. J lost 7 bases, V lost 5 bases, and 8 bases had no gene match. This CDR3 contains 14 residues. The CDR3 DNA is TGTGCCAGCAGTATACAGGGGTTGGGGAACACCATATATTTT. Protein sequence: CASSIQGLGNTIYF.

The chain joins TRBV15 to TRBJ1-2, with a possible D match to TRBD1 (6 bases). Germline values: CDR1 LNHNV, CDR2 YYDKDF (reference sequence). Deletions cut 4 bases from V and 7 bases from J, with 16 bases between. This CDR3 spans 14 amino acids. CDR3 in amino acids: CATSTRQEIVGYTF. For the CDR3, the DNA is TGTGCCACCAGCACCCGACAGGAAATTGTTGGCTACACCTTC.

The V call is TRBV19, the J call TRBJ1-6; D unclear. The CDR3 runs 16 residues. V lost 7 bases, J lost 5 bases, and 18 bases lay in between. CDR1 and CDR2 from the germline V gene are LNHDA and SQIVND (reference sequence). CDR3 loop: CASTLVAGPNNSPLHF. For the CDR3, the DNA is TGTGCCAGTACCCTCGTGGCAGGCCCTAATAATTCACCCCTCCACTTT.

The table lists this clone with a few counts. The CDR3 DNA follows: TGTGCCAGCAGGGTCGGAGACAGGCATCATCAGTATTTT. Its protein is CASRVGDRHHQYF. The chain links TRBV6-6 to TRBJ2-3, with D perhaps TRBD1 (6 bases). CDR3 length equals 13 residues. The V end lost 6 bases, the J end lost 12 bases, and 19 bases lay between the germline ends. Germline CDR1 is MNHNY and CDR2 is SVGAGI (reference sequence).

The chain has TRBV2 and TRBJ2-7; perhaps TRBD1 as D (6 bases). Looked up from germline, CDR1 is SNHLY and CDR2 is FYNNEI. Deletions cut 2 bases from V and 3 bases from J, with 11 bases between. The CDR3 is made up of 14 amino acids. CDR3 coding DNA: TGTGCCAGCAGTGAAAGGGGGTACAGCTACGAGCAGTACTTC. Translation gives CASSERGYSYEQYF.

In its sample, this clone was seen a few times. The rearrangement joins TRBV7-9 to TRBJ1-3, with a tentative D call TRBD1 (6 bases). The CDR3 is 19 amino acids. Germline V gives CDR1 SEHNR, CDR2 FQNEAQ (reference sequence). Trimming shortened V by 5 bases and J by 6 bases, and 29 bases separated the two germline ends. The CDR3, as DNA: TGTGCCAGCAGCCCCGCTCTGGGGGCAATGCTTTTCTCCAAAAACACCATATATTTT. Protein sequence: CASSPALGAMLFSKNTIYF.

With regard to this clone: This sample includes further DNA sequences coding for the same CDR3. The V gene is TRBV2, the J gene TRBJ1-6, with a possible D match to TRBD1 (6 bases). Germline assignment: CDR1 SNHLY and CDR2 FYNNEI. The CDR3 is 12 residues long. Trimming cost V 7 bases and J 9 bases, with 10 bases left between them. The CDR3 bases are TGTGCCAGCAACAGGGATTCTTCACCCCTCCACTTT. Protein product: CASNRDSSPLHF.

The CDR3 sequence is CAWTSGNTDTQYF. Here the CDR3 DNA reads TGTGCCTGGACTAGCGGTAACACAGATACGCAGTATTTT. The V gene is TRBV30, the J gene TRBJ2-3; 7 nucleotides agree with TRBD2. With V trimmed by 4 bases and J by 2 bases, 3 bases remained unmatched. The CDR3 is 13 amino acids. Germline-derived CDR1 and CDR2 are GTSNPN and SVGIG (reference sequence).

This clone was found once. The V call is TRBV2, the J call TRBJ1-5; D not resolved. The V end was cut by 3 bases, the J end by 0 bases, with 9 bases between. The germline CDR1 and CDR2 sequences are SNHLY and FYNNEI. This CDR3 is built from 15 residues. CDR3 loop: CASSESRNSNQPQHF. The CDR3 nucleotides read TGTGCCAGCAGTGAGAGTAGAAATAGCAATCAGCCCCAGCATTTT.

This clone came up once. CDR3: CASSRDRVYEQYF. The DNA for the CDR3 is TGTGCCAGCAGCCGGGACAGGGTCTACGAGCAGTACTTC. The rearrangement joins TRBV4-2 to TRBJ2-7; 9 nucleotides align to TRBD1. V trimming: 4 bases; J trimming: 3 bases; junction bases outside the gene matches: 1. This CDR3 contains 13 residues. CDR1 is LGHNA, CDR2 YNFKEQ, per germline.

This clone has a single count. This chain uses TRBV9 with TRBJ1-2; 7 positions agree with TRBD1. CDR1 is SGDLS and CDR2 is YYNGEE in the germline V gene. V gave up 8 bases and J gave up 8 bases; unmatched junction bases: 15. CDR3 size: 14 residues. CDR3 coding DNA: TGTGCCAGTAGACAGGGCGGAACGCGAGGCGGCTACACCTTC. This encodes CASRQGGTRGGYTF.

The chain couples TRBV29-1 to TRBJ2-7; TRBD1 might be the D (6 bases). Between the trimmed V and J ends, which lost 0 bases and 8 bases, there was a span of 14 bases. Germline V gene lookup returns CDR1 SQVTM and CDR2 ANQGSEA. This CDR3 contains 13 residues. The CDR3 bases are TGCAGCGTTGAAGATGATGGGGGCCTAAAGCAGTACTTC. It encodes CSVEDDGGLKQYF.

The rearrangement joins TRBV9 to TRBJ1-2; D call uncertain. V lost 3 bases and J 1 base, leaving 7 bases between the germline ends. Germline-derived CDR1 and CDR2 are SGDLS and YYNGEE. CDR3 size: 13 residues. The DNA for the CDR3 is TGTGCCAGCAGCGCACAATTTAACTATGGCTACACCTTC. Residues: CASSAQFNYGYTF.

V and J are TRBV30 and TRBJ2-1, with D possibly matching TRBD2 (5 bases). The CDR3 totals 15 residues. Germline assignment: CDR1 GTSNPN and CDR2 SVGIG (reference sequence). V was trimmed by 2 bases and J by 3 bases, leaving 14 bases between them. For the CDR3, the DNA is TGTGCCTGGAGTACGGGGTTCGGGTACTACAATGAGCAGTTCTTC. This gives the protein CAWSTGFGYYNEQFF.

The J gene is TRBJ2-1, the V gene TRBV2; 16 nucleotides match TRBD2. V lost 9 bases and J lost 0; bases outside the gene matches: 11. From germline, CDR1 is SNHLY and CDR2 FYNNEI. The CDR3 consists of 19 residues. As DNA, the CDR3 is TGTGCCAGAGAGCCGGGACTAGCGGGAGGGCTTAGCTCCTACAATGAGCAGTTCTTC. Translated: CAREPGLAGGLSSYNEQFF.

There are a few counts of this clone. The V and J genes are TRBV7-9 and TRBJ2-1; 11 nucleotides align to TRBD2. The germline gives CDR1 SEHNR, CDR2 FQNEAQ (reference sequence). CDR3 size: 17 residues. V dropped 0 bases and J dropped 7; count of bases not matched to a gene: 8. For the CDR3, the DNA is TGTGCCAGCAGCTTAGCCCGGGGACTAGCGGAGTTAAATGAGCAGTTCTTC. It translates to CASSLARGLAELNEQFF.

CDR3: CASSTPTGSGEQYF. CDR3 coding DNA: TGTGCCAGCAGTACCCCGACAGGGTCGGGCGAGCAGTACTTC. V and J are TRBV6-5 and TRBJ2-7, with 7 nucleotides matching TRBD1. Unmatched junction bases numbered 10, after V lost 5 bases and J lost 6 bases. CDR3 length equals 14 residues. Germline assignment: CDR1 MNHEY and CDR2 SVGAGI.